This TCR beta chain comes out of a study of response to subunit inactivated influenza vaccine. Germline CDR1 is SNHLY and CDR2 is FYNNEI. This CDR3 is 16 amino acids long. V lost 0 bases to trimming and J lost 1 base, with 12 bases between them. This clonotype occurred a few times. MiXCR, applied by TCRdb to the RT-PCR reads, yields one record per CDR3 protein. The profile shows about 570,000 distinct CDR3 sequences, roughly 12% of them singletons. The source was PBMCs from blood, collected on the day of vaccination. The chain employs TRBV2 and TRBJ2-5; D gene ambiguous. The receptor's source is a man aged 50-59 years who received an inactivated influenza vaccine. CDR3 loop: CASSEAGFVSQETQYF. The CDR3 DNA follows: TGTGCCAGCAGTGAAGCGGGGTTTGTCAGCCAAGAGACCCAGTACTTC.